The 9 T cell receptor beta chains presented below share a single source sample, sequenced in a study of neurological immune-mediated disorders. MiXCR was run by TCRdb on the 5' RACE reads, yielding one entry per CDR3 protein. Of 55,000 to 70,000 distinct CDR3 sequences detected, approximately 3.4% appear once; the ten largest clones hold about 5.5%. Sequenced sample: PBMCs. The receptors shown here come from a woman aged 45-65 years with multiple sclerosis.

This clonotype was seen ten or more times. V and J are TRBV4-2 and TRBJ2-1, with no clear D. Deletions cut 1 base from V and 2 bases from J, with 9 bases between. CDR1 is LGHNA and CDR2 is YNFKEQ in the germline V gene. The CDR3 is 15 amino acids. Here the CDR3 DNA reads TGTGCCAGCAGCCAAGCTCCCGCCCCCTACAATGAGCAGTTCTTC. Its translation: CASSQAPAPYNEQFF.

This clonotype was observed many times. CDR3 amino acids: CASSYPRNIVGTSGGGSSYNEQFF. For the CDR3, the DNA is TGTGCCAGCAGCTACCCCCGTAACATTGTGGGGACTAGCGGGGGGGGTAGCTCCTACAATGAGCAGTTCTTC. The chain is built from TRBV7-2 and TRBJ2-1; 16 nucleotides match TRBD2. CDR1 and CDR2 from the germline V gene are SGHTA and FQGNSA. This CDR3 has 24 residues. V shed 4 bases, J shed 0 bases, and the junction held 21 bases outside the gene matches.

This clonotype was seen many times. The chain carries TRBV6-2 or TRBV6-3 and TRBJ1-6; a possible D gene is TRBD1 (5 bases). In germline, CDR1 is MNHEY, CDR2 SVGEGT. With 2 bases removed from V and 9 bases from J, the gap between germline ends came to 8 bases. The CDR3 has 13 residues. The CDR3 here is CASSYGGISPLHF. CDR3 bases: TGTGCCAGCAGTTACGGGGGGATTTCACCCCTCCACTTT.

This clonotype was picked up many times. The V and J genes are TRBV4-2 and TRBJ2-5; 7 bases match TRBD1. The CDR3 is 14 amino acids. The V segment lost 4 bases and the J segment 5 bases; nucleotides outside the gene matches: 7. Germline CDR1 LGHNA, CDR2 YNFKEQ. The CDR3 nucleotides are TGTGCCAGCAGCCCACGACAGGGCTGGGAGACCCAGTACTTC. Its translation: CASSPRQGWETQYF.

This clonotype appeared many times. The chain links TRBV12-3 or TRBV12-4 to TRBJ1-2, with D tentatively TRBD1 (5 bases). The germline V and J ends were trimmed by 6 bases and 4 bases, with 12 bases remaining between them. This CDR3 is 13 amino acids long. The CDR3 DNA follows: TGTGCCAGCAGCTCCAGGGTCGGCTATGGCTACACCTTC. Its protein is CASSSRVGYGYTF.

This clonotype was counted ten times or more. The J gene is TRBJ2-1, the V gene TRBV6-1, with D possibly TRBD2 on 5 matching bases. The germline CDR1 and CDR2 sequences are MNHNS and SASEGT. CDR3 length equals 13 residues. V gave up 3 bases and J gave up 9 bases, with 12 bases separating them. In DNA form, the CDR3 reads TGTGCCAGCAGTGAGGGAGAGTTTGGTGAGCAGTTCTTC. Encoded protein: CASSEGEFGEQFF.

This clonotype was recorded many times. The chain has TRBV6-2 or TRBV6-3 and TRBJ2-7; 7 bases map to TRBD2. From germline, CDR1 is MNHEY and CDR2 SVGEGT. This CDR3 has 13 amino acids. V trimming: 2 bases; J trimming: 4 bases; junction bases outside the gene matches: 2. The CDR3, as DNA: TGTGCCAGCAGTTACGTCGGGAGGTACGAGCAGTACTTC. Translated, it gives CASSYVGRYEQYF.

Ten or more counts support this clonotype. J is TRBJ2-1 and V is TRBV19; D is possibly TRBD1 (5 bases). The germline gives CDR1 LNHDA, CDR2 SQIVND (reference sequence). CDR3 length equals 13 residues. V dropped 5 bases and J dropped 5 bases, with 10 bases sitting between them. CDR3 DNA: TGTGCCAGTAGTTCACAGGTGAACAATGAGCAGTTCTTC. Residues: CASSSQVNNEQFF.

The sample holds many counts of this clonotype. The genes are TRBV29-1 and TRBJ2-3, with D perhaps given as TRBD1 or TRBD2 (5 bases each). This CDR3 is built from 14 residues. Looked up from germline, CDR1 is SQVTM and CDR2 is ANQGSEA. V lost 4 bases, J lost 2 bases, and 13 bases lay in between. CDR3 DNA sequence: TGCAGCGTTGGGAGAGGGGCGTCCACAGATACGCAGTATTTT. It yields the protein CSVGRGASTDTQYF.